The entry that follows covers one T cell receptor beta chain sequence. Its antigen is not identified. The repertoire was sequenced with immunoSEQ multiplex PCR; TCRdb's copy has only in-frame clones and lacks some. Of roughly 130,000 clones listed, roughly nine tenths are singletons. This sample is part of a study of cytomegalovirus exposure and HLA in healthy donors. Findings of the study overall: As confirmed in vitro, a few CMV-associated chains were specific for CMV antigens. It was about 180 TCR beta chains that were listed as cytomegalovirus-associated.

The germline V and J ends were trimmed by 6 bases and 5 bases, with 13 bases remaining between them. The CDR3 contains 13 residues. Germline CDR1 reads MNHEY; CDR2 reads SMNVEV (reference sequence). The J gene is TRBJ2-5, the V gene TRBV27, with D possibly matching TRBD2 (6 bases). The material sequenced was PBMCs. This receptor was obtained from a man in his late teens or twenties in good health and CMV-seronegative. CDR3 coding DNA: TGTGCCAGCAGCGGGAGCCGTGGGGAGACCCAGTACTTC. As protein: CASSGSRGETQYF.